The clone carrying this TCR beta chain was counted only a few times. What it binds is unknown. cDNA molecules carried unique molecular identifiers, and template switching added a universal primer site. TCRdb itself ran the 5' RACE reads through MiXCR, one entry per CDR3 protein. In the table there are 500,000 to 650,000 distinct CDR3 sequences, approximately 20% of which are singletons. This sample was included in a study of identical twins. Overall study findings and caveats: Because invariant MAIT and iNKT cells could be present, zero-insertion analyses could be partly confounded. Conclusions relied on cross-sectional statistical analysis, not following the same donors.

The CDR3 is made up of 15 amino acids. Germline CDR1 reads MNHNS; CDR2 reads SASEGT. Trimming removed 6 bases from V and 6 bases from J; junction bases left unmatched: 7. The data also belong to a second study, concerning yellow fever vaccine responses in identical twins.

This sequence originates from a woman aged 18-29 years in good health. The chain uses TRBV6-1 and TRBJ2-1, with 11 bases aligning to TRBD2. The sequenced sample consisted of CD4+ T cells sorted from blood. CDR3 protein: CASSLIGTSGNEQFF. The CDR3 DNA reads TGTGCCAGCAGCCTAATAGGGACTAGCGGCAATGAGCAGTTCTTC.